This T cell receptor beta chain was sequenced for a study of T cell clonality in common variable immunodeficiency. There are a few counts of this clone. Its specificity is not known. Broader study findings: In common variable immunodeficiency, TCR beta chains reportedly carried fewer deletions and N-nucleotide insertions.

TCRdb keeps only in-frame clones here, not all; method: immunoSEQ multiplex PCR. The data list some 12,000 clones, none observed once; more than 5.5% falls to the top ten. Of CVID subjects, about 16 were female and roughly 30 male, mean age around 36. The sequenced material came from peripheral blood mononuclear cells. The clonotype comes from a human donor with common variable immunodeficiency.

CDR3 sequence reads: CSVDQGRGGYTF. The CDR3 bases that were read are TGCAGCGTTGATCAGGGAAGGGGTGGC. This chain links TRBV29-1 with TRBJ1-2; tentative D call: TRBD1 (5 bases). The CDR3 is cut off 3 residues early in the read; its end comes from the germline J gene. Per the germline V gene, CDR1 is SQVTM and CDR2 is ANQGSEA. The CDR3 totals 12 residues. Trimming stripped 3 bases from V and 7 bases from J, with 12 bases between.